This paragraph covers one T cell receptor beta chain sequence. The V and J ends lost 4 bases and 9 bases respectively, with 13 bases between them. The length of the CDR3 is 13 residues. CDR1 GTSNPN and CDR2 SVGIG come from the germline V gene (reference sequence). This specimen belongs to a study of cytomegalovirus exposure and HLA in healthy donors. The PCR was carried out with 60 Vbeta primers and 13 Jbeta primers. Clones were read by immunoSEQ multiplex PCR, and TCRdb kept only the in-frame ones, dropping some. Among about 120,000 clones, over 75% were seen once, and the ten largest hold less than 2%.

This clonotype originated in a man between 35 and 55 years old in good health and CMV-seronegative. The chain carries TRBV30 and TRBJ1-6, with a weak D call TRBD1 (6 bases). The sample comprised PBMCs. The CDR3 is CAWTPGASSPLHF. The CDR3 nucleotides are TGTGCCTGGACCCCAGGGGCAAGTTCACCCCTCCACTTT.